This TCR beta chain stems from a study of vaccination effects on CD4 cells after COVID-19. On this clone: Its antigen is not known.

Using immunoSEQ multiplex PCR, the repertoire was profiled, and TCRdb retains in-frame clones only, with some absent. The table lists more than 60,000 clones, just under 75% of them singletons. The authors isolated CD4+ T cells after around 11 days of culture. Each participant received a vaccine that was either BNT162b2 or mRNA-1273, given as two doses. V lost 4 bases and J 10 bases, leaving 13 bases between the germline ends. Per the germline V gene, CDR1 is SQVTM and CDR2 is ANQGSEA. This CDR3 is built from 11 residues. Sequences were derived from CD4+ T cells from PBMCs cultured without peptide, sampled after COVID-19 vaccination. The chain carries TRBV29-1 and TRBJ1-1, with D perhaps TRBD1 (5 bases). The clonotype comes from a human donor who received a COVID-19 vaccine. CDR3 nucleotides: TGCAGCGTTGTCCGGGGGTCGGGAGCTTTCTTT. Protein product: CSVVRGSGAFF.